There are many counts of the clone carrying this T cell receptor beta chain. Its target is unknown. The data originate from a study of T cells in Graves' hyperthyroidism and ophthalmopathy. Study conclusions and caveats: Before onset, by a median of approximately 6.2 months, the model predicted ophthalmopathy.

Amplified TCR beta CDR3 regions came from RNA transcripts. Carried out on the TCR CDR3, a first-round RT-PCR used the HTBI primer set. TCRdb fed the multiplex PCR reads into MiXCR, producing one record per CDR3 protein. The data contain under 350,000 distinct CDR3 sequences, about 18% of them singletons. The V gene's germline CDR1 is DFQATT and CDR2 SNEGSKA (reference sequence). The CDR3 length is 14 residues. The V and J ends lost 5 bases and 6 bases, in that order; junction bases with no gene match: 4. The chain joins TRBV20-1 to TRBJ2-7, with TRBD2 identical over 16 bases. Sample: blood. The receptor's source is a woman aged 45-59 years with Graves' hyperthyroidism. CDR3 region: CSAAGLAGGFEQYF. The CDR3 DNA reads TGCAGTGCTGCGGGACTAGCGGGAGGGTTCGAGCAGTACTTC.